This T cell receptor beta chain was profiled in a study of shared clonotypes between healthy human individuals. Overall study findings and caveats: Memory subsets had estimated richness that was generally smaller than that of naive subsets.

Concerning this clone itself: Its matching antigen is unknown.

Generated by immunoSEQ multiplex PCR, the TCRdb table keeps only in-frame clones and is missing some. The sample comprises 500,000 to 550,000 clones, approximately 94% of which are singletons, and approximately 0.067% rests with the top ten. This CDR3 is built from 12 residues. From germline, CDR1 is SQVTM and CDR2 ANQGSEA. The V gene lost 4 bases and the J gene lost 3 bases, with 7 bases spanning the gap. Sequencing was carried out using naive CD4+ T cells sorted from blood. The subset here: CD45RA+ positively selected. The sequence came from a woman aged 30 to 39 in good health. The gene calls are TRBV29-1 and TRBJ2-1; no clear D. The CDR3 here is CSVVLRYNEQFF. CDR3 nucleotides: TGCAGCGTTGTTCTGCGCTACAATGAGCAGTTCTTC.